The sequence of this TCR beta chain was determined in a study of metastatic and nonmetastatic thyroid tumors. A note on this clone: What it binds is not known.

Nobody among the patients had been given any treatment before thyroid surgery. MiXCR reprocessed the PCR reads for TCRdb. The sample has 65,000 or so clones; approximately 4.1% are singletons. General observations from the study: TCR beta diversity was reportedly significantly higher in malignant thyroid tumors than benign nodules, in blood and tumor.

The clonotype originates from a female donor with papillary thyroid cancer or a benign thyroid nodule (not recorded which). Some clones in this sample may be carry-over from other donors' samples. The specimen was blood.

The CDR3: CASSFGTSGYEQYF. The CDR3, as DNA: TGTGCCAGCAGTTTTGGGACTAGTGGTTACGAGCAGTACTTC. The V gene is TRBV28, the J gene TRBJ2-7; 8 positions match TRBD2. CDR1 and CDR2 from the germline V gene are MDHEN and SYDVKM. V trimming: 3 bases; J trimming: 4 bases; junction bases outside the gene matches: 5. CDR3 length: 14 residues.